This T cell receptor (beta chain) derives from a study of cytomegalovirus exposure and HLA in healthy donors. The study's findings and limits: The classifier, whose performance was assessed in both the original and validation cohorts, reportedly diagnosed cytomegalovirus status with high specificity and sensitivity.

The PCR had 60 Vbeta and 13 Jbeta primers. This table comes from immunoSEQ multiplex PCR, and its TCRdb copy is limited to in-frame clones, with some not included. This sample has about 200,000 clones, with 70% to 90% found just once. CDR1 is KGHSH, CDR2 LQKENI, per germline. The CDR3 is 17 amino acids. V was pared by 3 bases and J by 0 bases, with 5 bases of the junction left unmatched. This clone was detected only once. Its antigen is currently unknown. The chain uses TRBV18 and TRBJ2-4; 10 nucleotides agree with TRBD1. The specimen was PBMCs. This TCR came from a young man in good health and CMV-seronegative. The CDR3 region is CASSPQDRGLAKNIQYF. CDR3 in DNA: TGTGCCAGCTCACCCCAAGACAGGGGGCTAGCCAAAAACATTCAGTACTTC.